The 9 T cell receptor beta chains below were found in one sample sequenced in a study of blood T cell repertoires in COVID-19. The method was immunoSEQ multiplex PCR; TCRdb's version includes in-frame clones alone and lacks a portion of them. The sample gives some 260,000 clones, 86% of which show up once; about 1.7% is in the top ten. The material sequenced was PBMCs or T cells enriched from blood (not recorded which). All receptors come from a man in his forties or fifties who had recovered from COVID-19.

The chain couples TRBV21-1 to TRBJ1-2; the D call TRBD1 from the table was never checked on the DNA. TRBV21-1 is tagged as a pseudogene. CDR3 length: 12 amino acids. DNA of the CDR3: TGTGCCAGCAGCCCCCACAGACACGGCTACACCTTC. Translating gives CASSPHRHGYTF.

The chain uses TRBV27 and TRBJ2-7; no clear D gene. V lost 2 bases and J 5 bases, leaving 7 bases between the germline ends. The CDR3 contains 12 residues. Germline V gene lookup returns CDR1 MNHEY and CDR2 SMNVEV (reference sequence). For the CDR3, the DNA is TGTGCCAGCAGTTTAGCCGGAGACGAGCAGTACTTC. Protein product: CASSLAGDEQYF.

The rearrangement links TRBV5-1 to TRBJ1-1; 7 nucleotides match TRBD1. Germline CDR1 SGHRS, CDR2 YFSETQ. This CDR3 has 14 residues. V dropped 6 bases and J dropped 4; count of bases not matched to a gene: 9. This chain's CDR3 is CASNEGGLVTEAFF. The CDR3 DNA follows: TGCGCCAGCAATGAAGGGGGCTTAGTCACTGAAGCTTTCTTT.

The chain is built from TRBV4-1 and TRBJ2-5; maybe TRBD2 (5 bases). Germline-derived CDR1 and CDR2 are MGHRA and YSYEKL. CDR3 size: 16 residues. Between the trimmed V and J ends, which lost 1 base and 1 base, there was a span of 13 bases. The DNA for the CDR3 is TGCGCCAGCAGCCAAGTCTTCCAGGACTTCCAAGAGACCCAGTACTTC. It encodes CASSQVFQDFQETQYF.

This chain joins TRBV11-2 and TRBJ2-1; 7 positions match TRBD2. Looked up from germline, CDR1 is SGHAT and CDR2 is FQNNGV. The CDR3 has 15 residues. After removal of 7 bases from V and 0 bases from J, the junction contained 6 bases not matched to a gene. In nucleotides, the CDR3 is TGTGCCAGCACCTCGGGACTAAGCTCCTACAATGAGCAGTTCTTC. It yields the protein CASTSGLSSYNEQFF.

CDR3 in DNA: TGTGCCAGCAGTGGGGACAGTCTTTCCTACGAGCAGTACTTC. The encoded protein is CASSGDSLSYEQYF. V usage is TRBV2 and J usage is TRBJ2-7; 7 bases fit TRBD1. Germline V gives CDR1 SNHLY, CDR2 FYNNEI. The CDR3 runs 14 residues. V gave up 4 bases and J gave up 1 base; unmatched junction bases: 4.

This rearrangement joins TRBV27 to TRBJ1-1; 8 bases align to TRBD1. Germline V gene sequence: CDR1 MNHEY, CDR2 SMNVEV (reference sequence). The CDR3 runs to 16 residues. The V and J ends lost 5 bases and 0 bases, in that order; junction bases with no gene match: 8. Here the CDR3 reads CASSLGQGDLNTEAFF. CDR3 nucleotides: TGTGCCAGCAGTCTTGGACAGGGCGACTTGAACACTGAAGCTTTCTTT.

The chain joins TRBV15 to TRBJ2-7, with D uncertain. This CDR3 spans 14 amino acids. Germline V gene sequence: CDR1 LNHNV, CDR2 YYDKDF (reference sequence). V gave up 0 bases and J gave up 0 bases, with 6 bases separating them. The CDR3 DNA reads as TGTGCCACCAGCAGAGATGCCAGCTCCTACGAGCAGTACTTC. Amino acids: CATSRDASSYEQYF. The variable domain in full, with the rest retrieved from reference TRBV15 and TRBJ2-7, is DAMVIQNPRYQVTQFGKPVTLSCSQTLNHNVMYWYQQKSSQAPKLLFHYYDKDFNNEADTPDNFQSRRPNTSFCFLDIRSPGLGDTAMYLCATSRDASSYEQYFGPGTRLTVT.

The V gene is TRBV18, the J gene TRBJ2-7, with D hard to call. V was trimmed by 4 bases and J by 2 bases, leaving 12 bases between them. Germline V gene data show CDR1 as KGHSH and CDR2 as LQKENI. The CDR3 loop spans 14 amino acids. In DNA, the CDR3 is TGTGCCAGCTCACGAGAGACTGGCCCCTACGAGCAGTACTTC. Amino acid sequence: CASSRETGPYEQYF.